A selection of T cell receptor beta chains follows, all from one sample in a study of T cells in Graves' hyperthyroidism and ophthalmopathy. TCRdb re-analysed the multiplex PCR reads in MiXCR, keeping a single row per CDR3 protein. This table holds about 420,000 distinct CDR3 sequences, 15% to 18% found once. The sample was blood. These receptors all stem from a woman aged 18-29 years with Graves' hyperthyroidism. Each CDR3 is given with its conserved first and last residue. The order of the fields is D gene, clone size, V gene, J gene, CDR3 DNA, CDR3 protein. The D gene is left open where the match is weak. Rows give clone size only sometimes, using once, few, many, or a class for an expanded clone.

TRBD2	many	TRBV28	TRBJ2-3	TGTGCCAGCAGTTTAATTATAGCGGGAGCCCCAGATACGCAGTATTTT	CASSLIIAGAPDTQYF
.	.	TRBV20-1	TRBJ1-5	TGCAGTGCTAGAGTCGGGGCTAGCAATCAGCCCCAGCATTTT	CSARVGASNQPQHF
.	many	TRBV7-6	TRBJ2-5	TGTGCCAGCAGCTTAGAAGGGCGGGTGGGCGCACAAGAGACCCAGTACTTC	CASSLEGRVGAQETQYF
TRBD2	many	TRBV27	TRBJ2-2	TGTGCCAGCAGTTTATCGAGGGCTAGCGGGGGCCGGGGCACCGGGGAGCTGTTTTTT	CASSLSRASGGRGTGELFF
.	many	TRBV7-2	TRBJ1-1	TGTGCCAGCAGCGGCCAGAGGAACACTGAAGCTTTCTTT	CASSGQRNTEAFF
.	many	TRBV12-3/TRBV12-4	TRBJ1-2	TGTGCCAGCAGTCCAGGGGACTTAGCTAACTATGGCTACACCTTC	CASSPGDLANYGYTF
TRBD1	many	TRBV28	TRBJ1-4	TGTGCCAGCAGTTCTTGGACAGGGGCTAATGAAAAACTGTTTTTT	CASSSWTGANEKLFF
.	many	TRBV2	TRBJ2-5	TGTGCCAGCAGTGGAGGGGGGGAAGAGACCCAGTACTTC	CASSGGGEETQYF
.	many	TRBV7-2	TRBJ1-1	TGTGCCAGCAGCCAGAACTGGGGGGTCACTGAAGCTTTCTTT	CASSQNWGVTEAFF
.	many	TRBV5-1	TRBJ2-2	TGCGCCAGCAGCTTGGCCACAGCTAACACCGGGGAGCTGTTTTTT	CASSLATANTGELFF
.	many	TRBV28	TRBJ1-2	TGTGCCAGCAGTTTCTGGGGCAAAAACTATGGCTACACCTTC	CASSFWGKNYGYTF
.	.	TRBV29-1	TRBJ1-2	TGCAGCGTCGCCACCCGCTCCTATGGCTACACCTTC	CSVATRSYGYTF
.	.	TRBV15	TRBJ2-1	TGTGCCACCAGTATGGGATCCTACAATGAGCAGTTCTTC	CATSMGSYNEQFF
TRBD1	many	TRBV3-1	TRBJ1-1	TGTGCCAGCCAACTCACAGGGGGCGCGGGGTCTGAAGCTTTCTTT	CASQLTGGAGSEAFF
.	.	TRBV6-6	TRBJ2-1	TGTGCCAGCAGTTACTCGGCGGGACAGCTTGGGAGGCATGAGCAGTTCTTC	CASSYSAGQLGRHEQFF
.	many	TRBV12-3/TRBV12-4	TRBJ2-7	TGTGCCAGCAGTTTCGGAACATCCAACTACGAGCAGTACTTC	CASSFGTSNYEQYF
.	many	TRBV6-1	TRBJ1-5	TGTGCCAGCAGGGGGCTCAATCAGCCCCAGCATTTT	CASRGLNQPQHF
.	few	TRBV19	TRBJ2-1	TGTGCCAGTAGTATTCCCTCCTCCTACAATGAGCAGTTCTTC	CASSIPSSYNEQFF
.	many	TRBV9	TRBJ2-1	TGTGCCAGCAGCGTAGTGGAAGACTACAATGAGCAGTTCTTC	CASSVVEDYNEQFF
TRBD2	many	TRBV19	TRBJ2-3	TGTGCCAGTAGTAGTGGACTAGCGGGAGTAGATACGCAGTATTTT	CASSSGLAGVDTQYF
.	.	TRBV19	TRBJ2-5	TGTGCCAGTAGTATAGGGAGTTCGATGGAGACCCAGTACTTC	CASSIGSSMETQYF
TRBD2	many	TRBV12-3/TRBV12-4	TRBJ2-5	TGTGCCAGCAGCCCGGGACTAGCATGGGAGACCCAGTACTTC	CASSPGLAWETQYF
.	.	TRBV9	TRBJ2-7	TGTGCCAGCAGCGTAGGGACACGGTCTCCTTCCTACGAGCAGTACTTC	CASSVGTRSPSYEQYF
TRBD2	many	TRBV2	TRBJ2-3	TGTGCCAGCAGACCTTTGGGACTAGCTTTGGCAGATACGCAGTATTTT	CASRPLGLALADTQYF
TRBD1	many	TRBV19	TRBJ2-5	TGTGCCAGCAGTGGGACAGGGGCGGGAGAGACCCAGTACTTC	CASSGTGAGETQYF
.	.	TRBV14	TRBJ1-1	TGTGCCAGCAGCCTAACGACTGGGGGCCCGAGGACTGAAGCTTTCTTT	CASSLTTGGPRTEAFF
TRBD2	many	TRBV2	TRBJ2-3	TGTGCCAGCAGTGAAGAGGGACTAGCAGGCCCCCACCACACAGATACGCAGTATTTT	CASSEEGLAGPHHTDTQYF